This TCR beta chain was observed in a study of OX40 agonist ivuxolimab in advanced cancers. V dropped 2 bases and J dropped 0 bases, with 10 bases sitting between them. The V gene's germline CDR1 is MNHEY and CDR2 SVGAGI. The CDR3 is made up of 15 amino acids. TCRdb's table, derived via immunoSEQ multiplex PCR, lists solely in-frame clones and lacks some. Of roughly 74,000 clones in the sample, 94% are singletons; the top ten hold over 20%. The sequencing used CD4+ or CD8+ T cells sorted from blood, collected in a trial of the OX40 agonist ivuxolimab. The receptor comes from an adult with an advanced solid tumor such as melanoma, head and neck, liver or kidney cancer. The chain uses TRBV6-5 and TRBJ1-1; no clear D. CDR3 amino acids: CASSYITDLNTEAFF. The DNA for the CDR3 is TGTGCCAGCAGTTACATCACCGACCTGAACACTGAAGCTTTCTTT.